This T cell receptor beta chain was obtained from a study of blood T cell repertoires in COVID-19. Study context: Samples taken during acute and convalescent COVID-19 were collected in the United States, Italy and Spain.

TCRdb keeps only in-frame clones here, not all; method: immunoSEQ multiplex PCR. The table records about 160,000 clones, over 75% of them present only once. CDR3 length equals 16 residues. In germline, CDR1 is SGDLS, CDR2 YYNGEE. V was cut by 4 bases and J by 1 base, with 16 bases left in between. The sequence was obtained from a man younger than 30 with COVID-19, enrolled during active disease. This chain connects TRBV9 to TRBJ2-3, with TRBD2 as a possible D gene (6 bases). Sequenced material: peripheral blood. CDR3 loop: CASSNGGLPGTDTQYF. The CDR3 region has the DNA TGTGCCAGCAGCAATGGGGGACTTCCTGGCACAGATACGCAGTATTTT.